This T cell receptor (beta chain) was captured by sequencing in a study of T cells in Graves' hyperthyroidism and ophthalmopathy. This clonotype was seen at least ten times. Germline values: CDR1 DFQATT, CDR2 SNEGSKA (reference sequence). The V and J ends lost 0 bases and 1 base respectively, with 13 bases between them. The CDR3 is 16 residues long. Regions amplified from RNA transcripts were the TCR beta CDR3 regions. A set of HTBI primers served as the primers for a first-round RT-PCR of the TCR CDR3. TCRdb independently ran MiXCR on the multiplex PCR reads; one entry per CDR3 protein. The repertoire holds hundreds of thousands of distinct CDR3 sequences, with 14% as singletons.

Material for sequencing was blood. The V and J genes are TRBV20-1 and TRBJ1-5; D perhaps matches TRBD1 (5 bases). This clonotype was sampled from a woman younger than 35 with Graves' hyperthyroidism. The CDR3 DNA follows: TGCAGTGCTAGAGAAGTTGCCAGGGCAAGCAATCAGCCCCAGCATTTT. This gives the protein CSAREVARASNQPQHF.